This T cell receptor (beta chain) was sequenced in a study of shared clonotypes between healthy human individuals. V dropped 2 bases and J dropped 5 bases, with 12 bases sitting between them. Germline V gives CDR1 MNHNY, CDR2 SVGAGI (reference sequence). The CDR3 contains 14 residues. Study-wide results and limits: Some clonotypes were shared by all four sorted-subset donors, while others were not shared. The non-shared ones had lower generation probabilities than the shared ones. Estimated richness was generally greater in naive than memory subsets.

Only in-frame clones appear in the TCRdb table, and some are missing; sequencing was by immunoSEQ multiplex PCR. The sample lists a few million clones; around nine tenths were seen once. As concerns this clone: The antigen is not known.

Sequenced material: naive CD4+ T cells sorted from blood. Subset given: CD45RA+ positively selected. The TCR sequence derives from a young man in good health. The gene calls are TRBV6-6 and TRBJ1-1; D remains unclear. The CDR3, as DNA: TGTGCCAGCAGTTACGCAGGTGCGGGGACTGAAGCTTTCTTT. Encoded protein: CASSYAGAGTEAFF.